This T cell receptor beta chain was retrieved from a study of blood T cells in healthy people across ages. Whole-study findings and limits: In the absence of known donor CMV status, changes in expanded clonotypes were possibly confounded. Naive CD4+ cell counts and diversity both ran higher in long-lived than in aged donors. The diversity estimates, figures obtained from one million T cells, were considered underestimates.

Next came a second PCR, run for about 7 to 12 cycles, which used a sample-barcoded 5' primer along with a J-beta primer mix. Via MiXCR, TCRdb re-called the 5' RACE reads, giving one row per CDR3 protein. The sample has 980,000 or so distinct CDR3 sequences; roughly 52% are singletons. The CDR3 consists of 15 residues. Looked up from germline, CDR1 is KGHDR and CDR2 is SFDVKD. V dropped 4 bases and J dropped 6; count of bases not matched to a gene: 8. In this sample, this clonotype turned up once. Antigen unknown. V and J are TRBV24-1 and TRBJ2-3, with 8 nucleotides matching TRBD2. The source material was blood. The TCR originated in a man aged 25 to 40 in good health. CDR3 protein: CATSDNGGATDTQYF. CDR3 nucleotides: TGTGCCACCAGTGACAACGGGGGGGCAACGGATACGCAGTATTTT.